This TCR beta chain was identified in a study of patients and donors after allogeneic stem cell transplantation. TCRdb ran MiXCR on the RT-PCR reads and lists one entry per CDR3 protein. The sample carries about a million distinct CDR3 sequences, 15% to 20% recorded once. CDR1 and CDR2 from the germline V gene are MNHEY and SVGAGI. This CDR3 has 14 amino acids. The germline V and J ends were trimmed by 4 bases and 4 bases, with 11 bases remaining between them. The source is a human donor who was either an allogeneic HSCT recipient or a stem cell or donor lymphocyte infusion donor (not recorded which). It is not recorded whose cells these are; they may come from a transplant donor. Sequenced: blood, either unsorted or a sorted T cell fraction (not recorded which). The chain recombines TRBV6-5 with TRBJ1-5, with a weak D call TRBD1 (5 bases). The CDR3 spells CASSSGQINQPQHF. CDR3 DNA: TGTGCCAGCAGTTCAGGACAAATTAATCAGCCCCAGCATTTT.